The entry below gives a single T cell receptor (beta chain) sequence along with its context. V lost 8 bases, J lost 5 bases, and 13 bases lay in between. This CDR3 spans 13 amino acids. Germline CDR1 SGHVS, CDR2 FQNEAQ. These data are taken from a study of T cell changes during pregnancy in multiple sclerosis. Assay used: immunoSEQ multiplex PCR; TCRdb lists only in-frame clones, some missing. This sample has about 51,000 clones, with 90% to 95% found just once. The material sequenced was peripheral blood, taken in the second trimester of pregnancy. The TCR sequence derives from a female donor with multiple sclerosis, enrolled in a pregnancy study. The J gene is TRBJ2-1, the V gene TRBV7-8; possible D gene TRBD2, 5 bases. The CDR3 region is CASDPSGHNEQFF. As DNA, the CDR3 is TGTGCCAGCGACCCGAGCGGACACAATGAGCAGTTCTTC.